This T cell receptor beta chain was retrieved from a study of T cell repertoires and HLA-DP antigens. Sequenced by immunoSEQ multiplex PCR; TCRdb stores in-frame clones only, minus some. This table has over 100,000 clones, more than 85% appearing once. The CDR3 runs 15 residues. Germline-derived CDR1 and CDR2 are MDHEN and SYDVKM. Trimming removed 5 bases at V and 9 bases at J, with 22 bases between. Turning to this clone: What it recognizes is unknown.

Study-wide points: Previously undetected clones averaged about 37% and 47% against the two alleles respectively. Against both alloantigens, CD137+ clonality was similar, about 0.39. Antigen presentation used HeLa cells, with total CD4+ cells responding.

V gene TRBV28 combines with J gene TRBJ2-5, with D possibly being TRBD1 (5 bases). This sequence originates from a woman aged 18-30 years in good health and CMV-seronegative. Sequenced: CD4+ T cells from PBMCs. The CDR3 region is CASSPNGHTVLAQYF. CDR3 coding DNA: TGTGCCAGCAGTCCGAATGGACACACGGTGCTGGCCCAGTACTTC.